Listed here are 22 T cell receptor beta chains from one sample, sequenced in a study of cytomegalovirus exposure and HLA in healthy donors. Both 60 Vbeta primers and 13 Jbeta primers went into the PCR. Measured with immunoSEQ multiplex PCR; TCRdb has only the in-frame clones, and not every one. The table has approximately 140,000 clones, roughly 80% seen once. Sample: PBMCs. The receptors here all came from a human donor in good health.

The chain joins TRBV7-9 to TRBJ1-4; D might be TRBD1 (5 bases). Looked up from germline, CDR1 is SEHNR and CDR2 is FQNEAQ (reference sequence). The ends were cut back, 4 bases at V and 5 bases at J, with 20 bases in the middle. The CDR3 has 17 residues. CDR3: CASSSLPVGQKNEKLFF. The CDR3, as DNA: TGTGCCAGCAGCTCCCTTCCGGTGGGGCAGAAAAATGAAAAACTGTTTTTT.

This CDR3 is CASSASTGGTEAFF. The CDR3 DNA reads TGTGCCAGCAGCGCGTCAACCGGCGGCACTGAAGCTTTCTTT. V gene TRBV9 combines with J gene TRBJ1-1; D is unclear. The germline V gene has CDR1 SGDLS and CDR2 YYNGEE. The CDR3 has 14 residues. Trimming stripped 3 bases from V and 4 bases from J, with 13 bases between.

The CDR3 sequence is CASSLVTGARYEQYF. CDR3 nucleotides: TGTGCCAGCAGCTTAGTTACAGGGGCGCGCTACGAGCAGTACTTC. The rearrangement joins TRBV7-9 to TRBJ2-7, with 7 nucleotides matching TRBD1. Germline assignment: CDR1 SEHNR and CDR2 FQNEAQ (reference sequence). V was pared by 1 base and J by 3 bases, with 6 bases of the junction left unmatched. CDR3 length equals 15 residues. Complete variable domain (other parts from reference TRBV7-9 and TRBJ2-7): DTGVSQNPRHKITKRGQNVTFRCDPISEHNRLYWYRQTLGQGPEFLTYFQNEAQLEKSRLLSDRFSAERPKGSFSTLEIQRTEQGDSAMYLCASSLVTGARYEQYFGPGTRLTVT.

The rearrangement joins TRBV30 to TRBJ1-1, with D hard to call. Germline CDR1 and CDR2: GTSNPN and SVGIG (reference sequence). The V end was cut by 0 bases, the J end by 0 bases, with 11 bases between. CDR3 length: 15 amino acids. The CDR3 nucleotides are TGTGCCTGGAGTGTAAAGACACCCATGAACACTGAAGCTTTCTTT. Translation: CAWSVKTPMNTEAFF.

CDR3 protein: CASSFQGINSPLHF. CDR3 nucleotide sequence: TGCGCCAGCAGCTTCCAGGGTATCAATTCACCCCTCCACTTT. The chain carries TRBV5-1 and TRBJ1-6; weak D call: TRBD1 (5 bases). Trimming removed 2 bases at V and 7 bases at J, with 10 bases between. CDR3 length equals 14 residues. Germline lookup yields CDR1 SGHRS and CDR2 YFSETQ.

V usage is TRBV7-8 and J usage is TRBJ2-1, with 10 bases lining up with TRBD2. The V segment lost 1 base and the J segment 4 bases; nucleotides outside the gene matches: 13. Germline-derived CDR1 and CDR2 are SGHVS and FQNEAQ. This CDR3 has 19 residues. The CDR3 reads CASSLVLAGVALLYNEQFF. The DNA for the CDR3 is TGTGCCAGCAGCTTAGTCCTAGCGGGAGTGGCGCTTCTTTACAATGAGCAGTTCTTC.

The chain is built from TRBV2 and TRBJ2-3; D is unresolved. From germline, CDR1 is SNHLY and CDR2 FYNNEI. CDR3 length equals 14 residues. Trimming took off 6 bases at V and 1 base at J, with 11 bases between the two ends. The CDR3 region is CASSAIRGTDTQYF. The CDR3 coding sequence is TGTGCCAGCAGCGCGATACGAGGCACAGATACGCAGTATTTT.

The CDR3 nucleotides are TGTGCCAGCAGCCTACAGGGAAGCAATCAGCCCCAGCATTTT. Protein sequence: CASSLQGSNQPQHF. The chain recombines TRBV2 with TRBJ1-5; D possibly corresponds to TRBD1 (6 bases). The ends were cut back, 6 bases at V and 1 base at J, with 10 bases in the middle. Germline V lookup: CDR1 SNHLY, CDR2 FYNNEI. This CDR3 comprises 14 residues.

This clone was seen more than once but under ten times. The sample has other DNA sequences that encode this CDR3 too. The V call is TRBV4-1, the J call TRBJ2-7; 8 bases are a match to TRBD2. The junction had 0 bases not matched to a gene; V was cut back by 5 bases and J by 0 bases. This CDR3 contains 13 residues. Germline CDR1 MGHRA, CDR2 YSYEKL. CDR3 residues: CASSSGSSYEQYF. The CDR3 DNA is TGCGCCAGCAGCAGCGGGAGCTCCTACGAGCAGTACTTC.

V usage is TRBV7-2 and J usage is TRBJ1-6; unclear D gene. The V end was cut by 5 bases, the J end by 9 bases, with 23 bases between. The germline gives CDR1 SGHTA, CDR2 FQGNSA. The CDR3 length is 17 residues. CDR3 nucleotide sequence: TGTGCCAGCAGCCCGGCCGGGAGTCAGCAATTGCGTTCACCCCTCCACTTT. Protein sequence: CASSPAGSQQLRSPLHF.

The chain employs TRBV2 and TRBJ2-2; 11 positions match TRBD2. The CDR3 has 18 residues. J gave up 3 bases and V 4 bases, and 10 bases lay outside the gene matches. The V gene's germline CDR1 is SNHLY and CDR2 FYNNEI. This chain's CDR3 is CASSGLAGGRFYTGELFF. In DNA form, the CDR3 reads TGTGCCAGCAGTGGTCTAGCGGGAGGTCGTTTTTACACCGGGGAGCTGTTTTTT.

The rearrangement links TRBV30 to TRBJ2-2; D is ambiguous. Germline CDR1 reads GTSNPN; CDR2 reads SVGIG (reference sequence). Trimming cost V 1 base and J 5 bases, with 11 bases left between them. The CDR3 consists of 14 residues. This CDR3 reads CAWSAQPRTGELFF. CDR3 coding DNA: TGTGCCTGGAGTGCCCAACCGCGGACCGGGGAGCTGTTTTTT.

The chain links TRBV7-7 to TRBJ2-2; 8 nucleotides align to TRBD1. J lost 4 bases, V lost 2 bases, and 3 bases had no gene match. The CDR3 is 15 residues long. The germline CDR1 and CDR2 sequences are SSHAT and FNYEAQ (reference sequence). The CDR3, as DNA: TGTGCCAGCAGCTTACAGGGGGCATCCACCGGGGAGCTGTTTTTT. This sequence encodes CASSLQGASTGELFF. The full variable domain, its missing parts supplied by reference TRBV7-7 and TRBJ2-2, is GAGVSQSPRYKVTKRGQDVTLRCDPISSHATLYWYQQALGQGPEFLTYFNYEAQPDKSGLPSDRFSAERPEGSISTLTIQRTEQRDSAMYRCASSLQGASTGELFFGEGSRLTVL.

The CDR3 nucleotides read TGTGCCAGCAGCAGTGACAACTACGAGCAGTACTTC. This translates into CASSSDNYEQYF. V usage is TRBV5-8 and J usage is TRBJ2-7; D remains ambiguous. V dropped 4 bases and J dropped 3 bases, with 8 bases sitting between them. In germline, CDR1 is SGHTS, CDR2 YDEGEE. The CDR3 runs to 12 residues.

The chain has TRBV27 and TRBJ2-7; 7 bases fit TRBD1. V dropped 6 bases and J dropped 2; count of bases not matched to a gene: 10. The CDR3 contains 15 residues. From germline, CDR1 is MNHEY and CDR2 SMNVEV (reference sequence). CDR3: CASRSFGDSAYEQYF. CDR3 DNA: TGTGCCAGCAGGAGTTTCGGGGACAGCGCCTACGAGCAGTACTTC.

The chain recombines TRBV6-5 with TRBJ1-1; D perhaps matches TRBD1 (5 bases). This CDR3 is 15 amino acids long. Per the germline V gene, CDR1 is MNHEY and CDR2 is SVGAGI. V lost 2 bases, J lost 4 bases, and 14 bases lay in between. DNA of the CDR3: TGTGCCAGCAGTTACCTTCCGGGGGGGACCACTGAAGCTTTCTTT. Protein sequence: CASSYLPGGTTEAFF.

The genes are TRBV10-2 and TRBJ2-7; TRBD1 matches at 10 bases. The germline V gene encodes CDR1 WSHSY and CDR2 SAAADI. Trimming at V came to 10 bases and at J to 5 bases, leaving 17 bases not matched to a gene. The CDR3 length is 16 residues. DNA for the CDR3: TGCGCCATCACACGGGCTCCGGGACAGGGGTCCCACGAGCAGTACTTC. Its protein is CAITRAPGQGSHEQYF.

The chain recombines TRBV6-1 with TRBJ2-1; 10 nucleotides agree with TRBD1. The CDR3 spans 15 residues. V was pared by 7 bases and J by 7 bases, with 10 bases of the junction left unmatched. Germline V gives CDR1 MNHNS, CDR2 SASEGT. The CDR3 protein is CASTRDRGLPNEQFF. The CDR3 DNA follows: TGTGCCAGCACCAGGGACAGGGGATTGCCAAATGAGCAGTTCTTC.

The count of this clone is one. The chain has TRBV7-8 and TRBJ1-5, with D perhaps matching TRBD1 (5 bases). V lost 6 bases, J lost 2 bases, and 11 bases lay in between. CDR1 and CDR2 from the germline V gene are SGHVS and FQNEAQ. This CDR3 is 14 amino acids long. The CDR3: CASSKQQGNQPQHF. CDR3 coding DNA: TGTGCCAGCAGTAAACAACAGGGCAATCAGCCCCAGCATTTT.

The chain joins TRBV12-5 to TRBJ2-2; no firm D call. CDR1 LGHNT and CDR2 FRNRAP come from the germline V gene. Between the trimmed V and J ends, which lost 3 bases and 3 bases, there was a span of 8 bases. The CDR3 spans 14 residues. In DNA, the CDR3 is TGTGCTAGTGGTTTATATCCTTACACCGGGGAGCTGTTTTTT. Translating gives CASGLYPYTGELFF.

This clone came up once. The chain is built from TRBV5-5 and TRBJ2-5, with 8 nucleotides matching TRBD1. CDR1 is SGHKS and CDR2 is YYEKEE in the germline V gene (reference sequence). V trimming: 4 bases; J trimming: 5 bases; junction bases outside the gene matches: 7. The CDR3 loop spans 14 amino acids. In nucleotides, the CDR3 is TGTGCCAGCAGCCGAGGACAGGGCATCGAGACCCAGTACTTC. Amino acids: CASSRGQGIETQYF.

In its sample, this clone was seen a few times. The rearrangement links TRBV27 to TRBJ1-4, with a weak D call TRBD1 (6 bases). The ends were cut back, 4 bases at V and 2 bases at J, with 23 bases in the middle. The CDR3 consists of 19 residues. The germline V gene encodes CDR1 MNHEY and CDR2 SMNVEV (reference sequence). CDR3 nucleotide sequence: TGTGCCAGCAGTTCCGGCCTACAGGGTGGGTTGGGGACTAATGAAAAACTGTTTTTT. Translating it yields CASSSGLQGGLGTNEKLFF.